The 7 T cell receptor beta chains presented below share a single source sample, sequenced in a study of T cell repertoires in cytomegalovirus infection. MiXCR, run by TCRdb on the reads, gives a single entry per CDR3 protein. Of about 830,000 distinct CDR3 sequences listed, 30% to 35% are singletons. These receptors have no known antigen. This specimen was cultured CD8+ T cells from PBMCs, taken from culture after CMV antigen stimulation. These receptors all come from a human donor in good health (CMV status not recorded). Some clones in this sample may be carry-over from other donors' samples.

This clonotype was detected once. The chain employs TRBV28 and TRBJ2-1; D is unclear. CDR1 and CDR2 from the germline V gene are MDHEN and SYDVKM. Trimming pared 5 bases from V and 5 bases from J, leaving 19 bases between. The CDR3 is 16 residues long. CDR3 residues: CASSGIMHGPNNEQFF. CDR3 bases: TGTGCCAGCAGTGGGATAATGCACGGGCCGAACAATGAGCAGTTCTTC.

The rearrangement uses TRBV5-4 and TRBJ2-2, with 7 bases aligning to TRBD1. This CDR3 spans 15 amino acids. V lost 0 bases, J lost 3 bases, and 2 bases stayed unmatched. Per germline, CDR1 SGHNT and CDR2 YYREEE (reference sequence). This CDR3 reads CASSLGTGYTGELFF. DNA of the CDR3: TGTGCCAGCAGCTTGGGGACAGGATACACCGGGGAGCTGTTTTTT.

The gene calls are TRBV28 and TRBJ2-1; a possible D gene is TRBD2 (5 bases). Looked up from germline, CDR1 is MDHEN and CDR2 is SYDVKM. V lost 5 bases and J 8 bases, leaving 19 bases between the germline ends. The CDR3 length is 15 residues. This CDR3 reads CASSPTRTWVDEQFF. In DNA, the CDR3 is TGTGCCAGCAGTCCTACTAGAACCTGGGTGGATGAGCAGTTCTTC.

The CDR3 loop reads CAISVRTETYEQYF. For the CDR3, the DNA is TGTGCCATCAGTGTGAGGACCGAGACCTACGAGCAGTACTTC. The chain uses TRBV10-3 and TRBJ2-7; the D is unclear. Trimming shortened V by 4 bases and J by 2 bases, and 12 bases separated the two germline ends. The CDR3 runs 14 residues. CDR1 and CDR2 from the germline V gene are ENHRY and SYGVKD.

For this clonotype: The junction shows a germline mismatch at one end, possibly a read error. V gene TRBV27 combines with J gene TRBJ1-6; D is perhaps TRBD1 (5 bases). This CDR3 region has 14 residues. Germline V gene data show CDR1 as MNHEY and CDR2 as SMNVEV (reference sequence). The DNA of the CDR3 is TGTGCCAGCAGTTACCCTGGGGGAAATTTACCCCTCCACTTT. Its protein product is CASSYPGGNLPLHF.

V and J are TRBV12-3 or TRBV12-4 and TRBJ2-7; D possibly matches TRBD1 or TRBD2 (5 bases each). The CDR3 length is 15 residues. V lost 5 bases and J lost 2, with 16 bases in between. In nucleotides, the CDR3 is TGTGCCAGCAGTGCGCCCGGGACCGAACCCTACGAGCAGTACTTC. The encoded protein is CASSAPGTEPYEQYF.

The chain has TRBV6-1 and TRBJ1-5, with no clear D. CDR3 length: 16 residues. Trimming pared 6 bases from V and 0 bases from J, leaving 15 bases between. The germline V gene encodes CDR1 MNHNS and CDR2 SASEGT. CDR3: CASSHNAPYSNQPQHF. The CDR3 DNA follows: TGTGCCAGCAGCCACAATGCCCCTTATAGCAATCAGCCCCAGCATTTT.